This TCR beta chain was sequenced during a study of T cells in Graves' hyperthyroidism and ophthalmopathy. Trimming took off 6 bases at V and 0 bases at J, with 15 bases between the two ends. The length of the CDR3 is 15 residues. Germline V gene data show CDR1 as KGHSH and CDR2 as LQKENI. Criteria for exclusion of patients were uncontrolled infection, other autoimmune disease, pregnancy or lactation. This clonotype has a count of ten or more. Amplification yielded TCR beta CDR3 regions, with RNA transcripts as the source. Carried out on the TCR CDR3, a first-round RT-PCR used the HTBI primer set. TCRdb re-called the multiplex PCR reads through MiXCR, storing one row per CDR3 protein. The data show more than 300,000 distinct CDR3 sequences, with approximately 14% seen just once and roughly 9.6% held by the top ten.

Sequences were obtained from blood. The J gene is TRBJ2-7, the V gene TRBV18; weak D call: TRBD2 (6 bases). The clonotype originates from a woman aged 55-70 years with Graves' hyperthyroidism. The CDR3 region has the DNA TGTGCCAGCTCGCCGGGGGACCGATTCTCCTACGAGCAGTACTTC. Translating it yields CASSPGDRFSYEQYF. Looking up the rest from reference TRBV18 and TRBJ2-7 gives the full variable domain: NAGVMQNPRHLVRRRGQEARLRCSPMKGHSHVYWYRQLPEEGLKFMVYLQKENIIDESGMPKERFSAEFPKEGPSILRIQQVVRGDSAAYFCASSPGDRFSYEQYFGPGTRLTVT.